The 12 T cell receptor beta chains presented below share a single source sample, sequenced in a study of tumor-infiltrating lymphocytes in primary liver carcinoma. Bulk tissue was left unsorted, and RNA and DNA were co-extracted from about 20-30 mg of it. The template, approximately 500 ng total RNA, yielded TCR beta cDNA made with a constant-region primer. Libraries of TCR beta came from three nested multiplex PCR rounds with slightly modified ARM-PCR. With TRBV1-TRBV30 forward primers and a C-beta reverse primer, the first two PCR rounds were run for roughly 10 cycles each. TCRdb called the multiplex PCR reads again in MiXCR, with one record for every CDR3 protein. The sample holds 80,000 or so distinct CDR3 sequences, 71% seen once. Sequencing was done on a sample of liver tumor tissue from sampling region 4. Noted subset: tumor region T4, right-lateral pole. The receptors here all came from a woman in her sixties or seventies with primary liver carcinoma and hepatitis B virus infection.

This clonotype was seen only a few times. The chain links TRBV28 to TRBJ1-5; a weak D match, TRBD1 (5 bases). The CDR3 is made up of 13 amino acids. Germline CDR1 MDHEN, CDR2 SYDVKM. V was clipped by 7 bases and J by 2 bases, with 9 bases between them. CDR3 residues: CASKQGGNQPQHF. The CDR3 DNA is TGTGCCAGCAAGCAAGGGGGCAATCAGCCCCAGCATTTT.

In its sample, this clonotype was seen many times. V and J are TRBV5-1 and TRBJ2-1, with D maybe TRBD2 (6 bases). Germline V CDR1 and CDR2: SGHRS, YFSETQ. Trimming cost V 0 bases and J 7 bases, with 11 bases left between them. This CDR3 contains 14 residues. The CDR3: CASSLVSSANEQFF. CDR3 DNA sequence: TGCGCCAGCAGCTTGGTGTCTAGCGCTAATGAGCAGTTCTTC. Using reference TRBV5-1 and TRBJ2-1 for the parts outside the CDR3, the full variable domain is KAGVTQTPRYLIKTRGQQVTLSCSPISGHRSVSWYQQTPGQGLQFLFEYFSETQRNKGNFPGRFSGRQFSNSRSEMNVSTLELGDSALYLCASSLVSSANEQFFGPGTRLTVL.

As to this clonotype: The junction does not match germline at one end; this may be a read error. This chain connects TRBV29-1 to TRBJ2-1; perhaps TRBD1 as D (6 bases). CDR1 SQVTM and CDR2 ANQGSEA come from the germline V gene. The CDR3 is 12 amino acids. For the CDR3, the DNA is TGCAGTGTTCTGGACAGCTACAATGAGCAATTCTTC. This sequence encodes CSVLDSYNEQFF.

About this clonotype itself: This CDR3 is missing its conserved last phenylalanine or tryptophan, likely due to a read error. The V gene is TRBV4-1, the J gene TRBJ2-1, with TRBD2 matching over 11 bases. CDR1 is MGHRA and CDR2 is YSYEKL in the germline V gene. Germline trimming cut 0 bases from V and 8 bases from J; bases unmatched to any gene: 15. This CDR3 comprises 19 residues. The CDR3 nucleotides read TGCGCCAGCAGCCAAGACTCCCCGACAGTAGGGACTAGCGGATATGAGCAGTTCTCC. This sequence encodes CASSQDSPTVGTSGYEQFS.

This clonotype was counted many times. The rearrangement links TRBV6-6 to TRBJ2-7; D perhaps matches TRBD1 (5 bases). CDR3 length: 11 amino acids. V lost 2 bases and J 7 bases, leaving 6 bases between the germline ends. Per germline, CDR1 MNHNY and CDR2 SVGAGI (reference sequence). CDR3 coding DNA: TGTGCCAGCAGTTACAAGGGGGAGCAGTACTTC. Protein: CASSYKGEQYF.

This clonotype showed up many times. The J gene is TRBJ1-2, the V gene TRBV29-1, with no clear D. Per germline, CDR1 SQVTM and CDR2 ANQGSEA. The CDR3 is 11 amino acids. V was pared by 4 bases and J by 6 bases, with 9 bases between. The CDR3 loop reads CSVVLGNGYTF. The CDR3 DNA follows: TGCAGCGTTGTGTTGGGGAATGGCTACACCTTC. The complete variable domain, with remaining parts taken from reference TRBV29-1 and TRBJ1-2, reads SAVISQKPSRDICQRGTSLTIQCQVDSQVTMMFWYRQQPGQSLTLIATANQGSEATYESGFVIDKFPISRPNLTFSTLTVSNMSPEDSSIYLCSVVLGNGYTFGSGTRLTVV.

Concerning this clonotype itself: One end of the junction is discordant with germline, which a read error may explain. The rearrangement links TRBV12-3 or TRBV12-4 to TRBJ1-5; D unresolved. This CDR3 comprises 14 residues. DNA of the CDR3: TGTGCTAGCAGCGATAAAGGTAGCGATCAGGCCCAGCATTTT. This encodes CASSDKGSDQAQHF.

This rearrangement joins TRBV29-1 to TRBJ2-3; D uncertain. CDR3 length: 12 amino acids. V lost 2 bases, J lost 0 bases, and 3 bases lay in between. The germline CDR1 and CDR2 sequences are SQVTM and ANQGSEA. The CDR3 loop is CSVEFSTDTQYF. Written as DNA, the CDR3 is TGCAGCGTTGAATTTAGCACAGATACGCAGTATTTT.

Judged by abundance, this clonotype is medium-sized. CDR3 DNA sequence: TGTGCCAGCAGCCCCTCGGGACTACAGAACACCGGGGAGCTGTTTTTT. Translating gives CASSPSGLQNTGELFF. V and J are TRBV11-1 and TRBJ2-2; the match to TRBD2 covers 7 bases. The V gene end was trimmed by 5 bases and the J gene end by 1 base; junction bases not matched to a gene: 7. This CDR3 is built from 16 residues. Germline-derived CDR1 and CDR2 are SGHAT and FQDESV (reference sequence).

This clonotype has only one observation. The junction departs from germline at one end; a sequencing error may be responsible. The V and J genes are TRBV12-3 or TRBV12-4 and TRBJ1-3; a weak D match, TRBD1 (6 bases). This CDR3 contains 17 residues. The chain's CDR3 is CASSLDQDSVSENTICF. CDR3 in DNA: TGTGCCAGCAGTTTAGATCAGGACAGTGTCTCTGAAAACACCATATGTTTT.

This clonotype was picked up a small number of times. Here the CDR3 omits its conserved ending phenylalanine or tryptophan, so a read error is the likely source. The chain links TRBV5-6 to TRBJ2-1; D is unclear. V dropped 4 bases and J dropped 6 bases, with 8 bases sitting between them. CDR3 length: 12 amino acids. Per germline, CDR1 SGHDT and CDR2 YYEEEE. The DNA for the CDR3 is TGTGCCAGCAGCCTGATTCGCAATGAGCAGTTCCTC. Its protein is CASSLIRNEQFL.

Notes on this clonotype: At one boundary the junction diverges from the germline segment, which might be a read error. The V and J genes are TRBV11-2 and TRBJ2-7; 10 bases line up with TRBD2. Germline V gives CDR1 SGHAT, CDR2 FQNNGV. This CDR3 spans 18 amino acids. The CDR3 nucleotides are TGTGCCAGCAGCCTGCTAGCGGGAGCCGCTCAACTTATCTACGAGCAGTATTTC. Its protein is CASSLLAGAAQLIYEQYF. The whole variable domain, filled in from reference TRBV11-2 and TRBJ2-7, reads EAGVAQSPRYKIIEKRQSVAFWCNPISGHATLYWYQQILGQGPKLLIQFQNNGVVDDSQLPKDRFSAERLKGVDSTLKIQPAKLEDSAVYLCASSLLAGAAQLIYEQYFGPGTRLTVT.